This TCR beta chain was recovered during a study of blood T cell repertoires in COVID-19. Study summary: COVID-19 samples, acute and convalescent, were from the United States, Italy and Spain. In each case, the material was cDNA or gDNA derived from T cells, B-cell-depleted T cells, or PBMCs.

Participants were aged roughly 18 to 90 years, lived in around 25 US areas, and enrolled virtually. Data came from immunoSEQ multiplex PCR; TCRdb stores just in-frame clones and leaves some out. Among about 140,000 clones, approximately 79% were seen once, and the ten largest hold around 2.9%. This CDR3 has 14 residues. With 5 bases clipped from V and 5 bases from J, the junction kept 5 bases outside the gene matches. Germline assignment: CDR1 MNHEY and CDR2 SVGAGI. The sample was PBMCs or T cells enriched from blood (not recorded which). This clonotype originated in a woman between 50 and 59 years old who had recovered from COVID-19. V and J are TRBV6-5 and TRBJ2-1; 8 bases map to TRBD1. This chain's CDR3 is CASSRQGTNNEQFF. The DNA for the CDR3 is TGTGCCAGCAGTCGACAGGGGACAAACAATGAGCAGTTCTTC.